This TCR beta chain derives from a study of T cell repertoires and HLA-DP antigens. The study, taken as a whole, reports: Naive and memory CD4+ repertoires were not analysed separately. Against both alloantigens, CD137+ clonality was similar, approximately 0.4.

Data came from immunoSEQ multiplex PCR; TCRdb stores just in-frame clones and leaves some out. The sample yields approximately 110,000 clones, 80% to 95% seen once. The CDR3 has 15 amino acids. The ends lost 4 bases at V and 2 bases at J; junction bases unmatched: 5. The V gene's germline CDR1 is LGHNA and CDR2 YNFKEQ. As concerns this clone: Its antigen is unknown.

The chain employs TRBV4-2 and TRBJ1-1; the match to TRBD1 covers 9 bases. Input material: CD4+ T cells from PBMCs. The TCR comes from a woman between 18 and 29 years old in good health and CMV-seronegative. CDR3: CASSRWDRENTEAFF. CDR3 sequence (DNA): TGTGCCAGCAGCCGCTGGGACAGGGAAAACACTGAAGCTTTCTTT.